The 5 T cell receptor beta chains below all came from one sample that was sequenced in a study of cytomegalovirus exposure and HLA in healthy donors. Amplification used 60 Vbeta primers and 13 Jbeta primers. Libraries were prepared by immunoSEQ multiplex PCR; TCRdb keeps only in-frame clonotypes and omits some of them. Here the sample table reports around 210,000 clones. Sequencing was done on a sample of PBMCs. The receptors derive from a woman aged 25 to 45 in good health and CMV-seropositive.

The rearrangement joins TRBV7-9 to TRBJ1-5, with D unresolved. V dropped 8 bases and J dropped 6 bases, with 14 bases sitting between them. Germline V gives CDR1 SEHNR, CDR2 FQNEAQ (reference sequence). The CDR3 covers 13 residues. The CDR3 bases are TGTGCCAGCTCATATGTTGAGGGTCAGCCCCAGCATTTT. Its translation: CASSYVEGQPQHF.

The chain joins TRBV6-5 to TRBJ2-2, with 7 positions matching TRBD2. This CDR3 contains 15 residues. CDR1 and CDR2 from the germline V gene are MNHEY and SVGAGI. V was clipped by 0 bases and J by 5 bases; unmatched bases: 3. The CDR3 region is CASSYSLLATGELFF. The CDR3 bases are TGTGCCAGCAGTTACTCGCTACTAGCGACCGGGGAGCTGTTTTTT.

The rearrangement links TRBV5-1 to TRBJ1-3; 9 bases are a match to TRBD1. With V trimmed by 7 bases and J by 4 bases, 6 bases remained unmatched. Germline loops: CDR1 SGHRS, CDR2 YFSETQ. The CDR3 runs to 14 residues. The CDR3 DNA follows: TGCGCCAGCGGGGAGACAGGGGGAGGAAACACCATATATTTT. It is translated as CASGETGGGNTIYF. Drawing the rest from reference TRBV5-1 and TRBJ1-3, the complete variable domain is KAGVTQTPRYLIKTRGQQVTLSCSPISGHRSVSWYQQTPGQGLQFLFEYFSETQRNKGNFPGRFSGRQFSNSRSEMNVSTLELGDSALYLCASGETGGGNTIYFGEGSWLTVV.

A note on this clone: The junction departs from germline at one end; a sequencing error may be responsible. The chain employs TRBV7-8 and TRBJ2-3; 11 bases line up with TRBD2. CDR3 length: 14 amino acids. Looked up from germline, CDR1 is SGHVS and CDR2 is FQNEAQ. The CDR3 here is CASSLALAGGRGNF. The CDR3 DNA follows: TGTGCCAGCAGCTTAGCGCTAGCGGGGGGCCGGGGGAATTTT.

The V and J genes are TRBV29-1 and TRBJ2-7, with D maybe TRBD2 (5 bases). Germline CDR1 and CDR2: SQVTM and ANQGSEA. The CDR3 spans 15 residues. V gave up 6 bases and J gave up 2 bases, with 20 bases separating them. CDR3 DNA sequence: TGCAGCGTCATGGGATTACTAGGGCCCGCCTACGAGCAGTACTTC. Encoded protein: CSVMGLLGPAYEQYF.